Listed below are T cell receptor beta chains from one sample, sequenced in a study of blood T cell repertoires in COVID-19. The repertoire was sequenced with immunoSEQ multiplex PCR; TCRdb's copy has only in-frame clones and lacks some. This sample has approximately 230,000 clones, with 80% to 85% found just once. The sample comprised peripheral blood. These receptors all come from a young man with active or convalescent COVID-19. Both conserved end residues are part of each CDR3. A D gene is named only where the DNA matches it firmly. Not all rows give a size; the values are once, few, many and, for expanded clones, a class.

TRBV11-1	NA	TRBD2	TRBJ2-3	TGTGCCAGCAGCTTTCTAGCGGGAGAAGCGGATACGCAGTATTTT	CASSFLAGEADTQYF
TRBV6-2/TRBV6-3	once	NA	TRBJ2-5	TGTGCCAGCAGTCAGCAGGCCGAGACCCAGTACTTC	CASSQQAETQYF
TRBV7-2	NA	NA	TRBJ1-1	TGTGCCAGCAGCTTTAGTGGGAACACTGAAGCTTTCTTT	CASSFSGNTEAFF
TRBV19	NA	TRBD1	TRBJ2-7	TGTGCCAGTAGTATTTCCGGGACAGGCGGTTGGGTAGAGCAGTACTTC	CASSISGTGGWVEQYF
TRBV30	NA	TRBD2	TRBJ2-5	TGTGCCTGTCCTACTAGCGGGGATCAAGAGACCCAGTACTTC	CACPTSGDQETQYF
TRBV7-9	once	TRBD1	TRBJ2-7	TGTGCCAGCAGCTCGACAGGGGGCTCCCACGAGCAGTACTTC	CASSSTGGSHEQYF
TRBV6-2/TRBV6-3	NA	TRBD1	TRBJ1-1	TGTGCCAGCAGTTCCTACAGGGGCAACACTGAAGCTTTCTTT	CASSSYRGNTEAFF
TRBV28	NA	NA	TRBJ1-5	TGTGCCAGCAGTTTGGGAGGTTTCGGCGATCAGCCCCAGCATTTT	CASSLGGFGDQPQHF
TRBV5-8	once	TRBD1	TRBJ2-1	TGTGCCAGCAGCTTCCGGGACAGGGTAAGCCGCAATGAGCAGTTCTTC	CASSFRDRVSRNEQFF
TRBV19	NA	NA	TRBJ2-7	TGTGCCAGTAGTCAGGGTGATGAGCAGTACTTC	CASSQGDEQYF
TRBV19	NA	TRBD2	TRBJ2-5	TGTGCCAGTAGTATCGGGGGGGAGACCCAGTACTTC	CASSIGGETQYF
TRBV7-2	NA	NA	TRBJ2-6	TGTGCCAGCAGCTCGAACACGGTACTAGGTGGTGGGGCCAACGTCCTGACTTTC	CASSSNTVLGGGANVLTF
TRBV7-2	few	NA	TRBJ2-2	TGTGCCAGCAGCTTCAGGAAGGGGTCCGGGGAGCTGTTTTTT	CASSFRKGSGELFF
TRBV28	few	TRBD1	TRBJ1-3	TGTGCCAGCAGTTTGAGGGACAGACCAACTGGAAACACCATATATTTT	CASSLRDRPTGNTIYF
TRBV5-4	once	NA	TRBJ2-3	TGTGCCAGCAGCTTGGACAGGGTTCCAGATACGCAGTATTTT	CASSLDRVPDTQYF
TRBV4-1	NA	NA	TRBJ2-5	TGCGCCAGCAGCCAACCCTGGGACTTTCAAGAGACCCAGTACTTC	CASSQPWDFQETQYF
TRBV5-1	NA	TRBD1	TRBJ1-4	TGCGCCAGCAGCAGGACAGGGGTGGGAGCTAATGAAAAACTGTTTTTT	CASSRTGVGANEKLFF
TRBV7-2	NA	NA	TRBJ2-6	TGTGCCAGCAGCCACGCCGGGGGGCGGGGGGCCAACGTCCTGACTTTC	CASSHAGGRGANVLTF
TRBV28	once	NA	TRBJ2-7	TGTGCCAGCAGGGAATCGACGGGGACTCCCTACGAGCAGTACTTC	CASRESTGTPYEQYF
TRBV5-4	NA	TRBD2	TRBJ2-7	TGTGCCAGCAGCTTGAGCGGGAGTTCCTACGAGCAGTACTTC	CASSLSGSSYEQYF
TRBV20-1	NA	NA	TRBJ1-1	TGCAGTATACTACAGGGTCTTGAAGCTTTCTTT	CSILQGLEAFF
TRBV5-6	NA	NA	TRBJ1-2	TGTGCCAGCAGCCCGGGCAGGGGCGCGGGCTACACCTTC	CASSPGRGAGYTF
TRBV28	few	TRBD1	TRBJ1-3	TGTGCCAGCAGAGGACAGGGACTGAGCGGAAACACCATATATTTT	CASRGQGLSGNTIYF
TRBV4-3	NA	NA	TRBJ2-5	TGCGCCAGCAGCCATTCCGGGAAAGGAGAGACCCAGTACTTC	CASSHSGKGETQYF
TRBV5-1	NA	TRBD1	TRBJ2-5	TGCGCCAGCGGAAGGACAGGCCGGGAGACCCAGTACTTC	CASGRTGRETQYF
TRBV6-5	NA	NA	TRBJ2-2	TGTGCCAGCAGTTACTCGAGGACAGTCAAGGAGCTGTTTTTT	CASSYSRTVKELFF
TRBV5-4	NA	TRBD2	TRBJ2-3	TGTGCCAGCAGCCCCCCCGGGACTAGCGGCCTCCATACGCAGTATTTT	CASSPPGTSGLHTQYF
TRBV7-3	NA	NA	TRBJ1-1	TGTGCCAGCAGCCAGGGGATGAACACTGAAGCTTTCTTT	CASSQGMNTEAFF
TRBV7-2	NA	TRBD1	TRBJ2-2	TGTGCCAGCAAATGGACAGGGGTTTACACCGGGGAGCTGTTTTTT	CASKWTGVYTGELFF
TRBV29-1	NA	NA	TRBJ2-3	TGCAGCGTTGATGGGGGGAGGTCAGATACGCAGTATTTT	CSVDGGRSDTQYF
TRBV4-1	NA	TRBD1	TRBJ1-5	TGCGCCAGCAGCCGCCGACAGGGATTGAATCAGCCCCAGCATTTT	CASSRRQGLNQPQHF
TRBV21-1	NA	NA	TRBJ2-2	NA	CASSRFVAGGTGELFF
TRBV6-1	NA	TRBD2	TRBJ2-5	TGTGCCAGCAGTGGAGGGGCGTATATAGCGGGAACCAACCAAGAGACCCAGTACTTC	CASSGGAYIAGTNQETQYF
TRBV9	NA	NA	TRBJ2-2	TGTGCCAGCAGCGCCGACCCAGGGGTCACCACCGGGGAGCTGTTTTTT	CASSADPGVTTGELFF